This T cell receptor (beta chain) was obtained from a study of blood T cell repertoires in COVID-19. Seattle patients were enrolled while actively infected and followed longitudinally. TCRdb's table, derived via immunoSEQ multiplex PCR, lists solely in-frame clones and lacks some. The sample has about 88,000 clones; around 85% are singletons. Germline V gene lookup returns CDR1 SGHKS and CDR2 YYEKEE (reference sequence). There are 12 residues in the CDR3. Specimen: peripheral blood. The chain links TRBV5-5 to TRBJ1-1; D may be TRBD1 (5 bases). The receptor's source is a woman in her sixties or seventies with COVID-19, enrolled during active disease. The CDR3 DNA is TGTCGTTCGCATAGGGGAGGGACTGAAGCTTTCTTT. Amino acids: CRSHRGGTEAFF.